Each of the 30 T cell receptor beta chains below was sequenced from the same sample in a study of low-dose radiotherapy and immunotherapy resistance in tumors. Primers targeting TRAV and TRBV primed first-strand cDNA, covering alpha and beta chains. The authors ran about 21 PCR cycles to amplify TCRs with a constant-region primer and V-primer adapter. TCRdb passed the reads through MiXCR, listing each CDR3 protein once. The sample holds more than 85,000 distinct CDR3 sequences, under 10% seen once. The time point was: before trial treatment. Material: PBMCs, obtained before treatment. The receptors derive from a male donor with prostate cancer.

This clonotype was seen ten or more times. The V and J genes are TRBV30 and TRBJ2-3; D gene unclear. Per germline, CDR1 GTSNPN and CDR2 SVGIG (reference sequence). The V and J ends lost 5 bases and 7 bases respectively, with 16 bases between them. The CDR3 runs to 13 residues. This CDR3 reads CAWSPIGAHTQYF. CDR3 sequence (DNA): TGTGCCTGGTCCCCAATCGGCGCACATACGCAGTATTTT.

This clonotype was observed at least ten times. The rearrangement links TRBV29-1 to TRBJ2-5, with D tentatively TRBD2 (5 bases). CDR1 SQVTM and CDR2 ANQGSEA come from the germline V gene. Trimming pared 6 bases from V and 1 base from J, leaving 12 bases between. The CDR3 is 13 residues long. CDR3 coding DNA: TGCAGCGTCGGAACTAGGAGCCAAGAGACCCAGTACTTC. It is translated as CSVGTRSQETQYF.

At least ten counts were recorded for this clonotype. The chain couples TRBV30 to TRBJ1-5; a weak D match, TRBD1 (5 bases). CDR1 is GTSNPN and CDR2 is SVGIG in the germline V gene (reference sequence). Trimming shortened V by 1 base and J by 0 bases, and 10 bases separated the two germline ends. This CDR3 spans 15 amino acids. Here the CDR3 reads CAWSADSYSNQPQHF. The CDR3 coding sequence is TGTGCCTGGAGTGCAGACAGCTATAGCAATCAGCCCCAGCATTTT.

This clonotype was counted ten times or more. The chain employs TRBV11-2 and TRBJ1-1; perhaps TRBD1 as D (6 bases). V was cut by 5 bases and J by 1 base, with 8 bases left in between. Germline CDR1 SGHAT, CDR2 FQNNGV. This CDR3 is 13 amino acids long. In DNA, the CDR3 is TGTGCCAGCAGCCAACAGGGGAACACTGAAGCTTTCTTT. Amino acid sequence: CASSQQGNTEAFF.

Details on this clonotype: This is likely an artifact of a read error, given a far larger clone one base away. This chain uses TRBV5-5 with TRBJ2-5; a weak D match, TRBD2 (6 bases). Per the germline V gene, CDR1 is SGHKS and CDR2 is YYEKEE (reference sequence). V was clipped by 5 bases and J by 11 bases, with 25 bases between them. The CDR3 runs to 15 residues. CDR3 bases: TGTGCCAGCAGGAGGGACTCCAGCTCCTACAATGAGCAGTACTTC. Amino acids: CASRRDSSSYNEQYF. Combining the CDR3 with reference TRBV5-5 and TRBJ2-5 gives the whole variable domain DAGVTQSPTHLIKTRGQQVTLRCSPISGHKSVSWYQQVLGQGPQFIFQYYEKEERGRGNFPDRFSARQFPNYSSELNVNALLLGDSALYLCASRRDSSSYNEQYFGPGTRLLVL.

The V and J genes are TRBV18 and TRBJ1-4, with TRBD1 identical over 9 bases. Germline-derived CDR1 and CDR2 are KGHSH and LQKENI. The CDR3 length is 15 residues. The J segment lost 8 bases and the V segment lost 3 bases, leaving 7 bases of the junction unmatched. The CDR3 DNA is TGTGCCAGCTCACCGGTCGGGACAGGGAACGAAAAACTGTTTTTT. This gives the protein CASSPVGTGNEKLFF.

This clonotype was detected ten times or more. The chain employs TRBV5-1 and TRBJ2-2; the match to TRBD1 covers 8 bases. V was pared by 0 bases and J by 3 bases, with 1 base of the junction left unmatched. The CDR3 contains 15 residues. Germline lookup yields CDR1 SGHRS and CDR2 YFSETQ. Here the CDR3 DNA reads TGCGCCAGCAGCTTGGGGACAGGGTACACCGGGGAGCTGTTTTTT. It translates to CASSLGTGYTGELFF.

V and J are TRBV27 and TRBJ1-6; 10 bases map to TRBD1. The trim removed 5 bases at V and 0 bases at J, leaving 19 bases unmatched. The CDR3 consists of 22 residues. The V gene's germline CDR1 is MNHEY and CDR2 SMNVEV (reference sequence). In nucleotides, the CDR3 is TGTGCCAGCAGTCAAACAATAAGGGGGACAGGGGCGCCTAGCTCCTATAATTCACCCCTCCACTTT. It encodes CASSQTIRGTGAPSSYNSPLHF.

This clonotype was counted ten times or more. The chain carries TRBV7-9 and TRBJ2-5; D gene ambiguous. CDR3 length: 13 amino acids. Trimming stripped 6 bases from V and 2 bases from J, with 10 bases between. Germline values: CDR1 SEHNR, CDR2 FQNEAQ (reference sequence). The CDR3 protein is CASSRLQQETQYF. CDR3 DNA sequence: TGTGCCAGCAGTCGCCTTCAACAAGAGACCCAGTACTTC.

V is TRBV28 and J is TRBJ2-1; a weak D match, TRBD1 (5 bases). CDR3 length: 15 amino acids. V gave up 3 bases and J gave up 1 base, with 10 bases separating them. Germline CDR1 is MDHEN and CDR2 is SYDVKM. The chain's CDR3 is CASSFLTASYNEQFF. For the CDR3, the DNA is TGTGCCAGCAGTTTTCTGACAGCGTCCTACAATGAGCAGTTCTTC.

This clonotype was seen many times. The J gene is TRBJ2-5, the V gene TRBV28; TRBD1 aligns across 11 bases. Germline values: CDR1 MDHEN, CDR2 SYDVKM. The CDR3 has 16 amino acids. V was clipped by 8 bases and J by 5 bases; unmatched bases: 13. CDR3 nucleotides: TGTGCCAGCGAAATTTCGGGACAGGGGGGGATGGAGACCCAGTACTTC. Its protein is CASEISGQGGMETQYF.

This clonotype came up many times. V and J are TRBV7-2 and TRBJ1-1; D uncertain. CDR1 and CDR2 from the germline V gene are SGHTA and FQGNSA. This CDR3 region has 13 residues. Trimming left V 4 bases short and J 0 bases short, with 6 bases between. Here the CDR3 DNA reads TGTGCCAGCAGCTCCGAAATGAACACTGAAGCTTTCTTT. Its protein is CASSSEMNTEAFF.

This clonotype was found a few times. The V gene is TRBV5-1, the J gene TRBJ1-1; D remains unclear. The CDR3 totals 14 residues. Germline V CDR1 and CDR2: SGHRS, YFSETQ. With 4 bases removed from V and 1 base from J, the gap between germline ends came to 11 bases. The chain's CDR3 is CASSQREQNTEAFF. CDR3 nucleotides: TGCGCCAGCAGCCAGAGGGAGCAGAACACTGAAGCTTTCTTT. Filled out from reference TRBV5-1 and TRBJ1-1, the complete variable domain reads KAGVTQTPRYLIKTRGQQVTLSCSPISGHRSVSWYQQTPGQGLQFLFEYFSETQRNKGNFPGRFSGRQFSNSRSEMNVSTLELGDSALYLCASSQREQNTEAFFGQGTRLTVV.

This clonotype was detected many times. V is TRBV7-8 and J is TRBJ1-6; D unclear. The germline V gene encodes CDR1 SGHVS and CDR2 FQNEAQ. The CDR3 is made up of 15 amino acids. V gave up 1 base and J gave up 8 bases, with 12 bases separating them. The CDR3 loop reads CASSLVSGIDSPLHF. For the CDR3, the DNA is TGTGCCAGCAGCTTAGTTTCGGGGATAGATTCACCCCTCCACTTT.

This clonotype was observed at least ten times. V and J are TRBV28 and TRBJ2-1, with TRBD2 matching 9 bases. J gave up 6 bases and V 5 bases, and 8 bases lay outside the gene matches. This CDR3 spans 15 amino acids. Germline CDR1 and CDR2: MDHEN and SYDVKM. The CDR3 DNA is TGTGCCAGCAGTCCAGGACTAGCGAGGAGCAATGAGCAGTTCTTC. Its protein is CASSPGLARSNEQFF.

The table lists this clonotype with many counts. This chain uses TRBV9 with TRBJ2-2; possible D gene TRBD2, 6 bases. Trimming shortened V by 1 base and J by 2 bases, and 15 bases separated the two germline ends. The CDR3 has 17 amino acids. Germline loops: CDR1 SGDLS, CDR2 YYNGEE. Here the CDR3 reads CASSVSGGTGNTGELFF. CDR3 nucleotides: TGTGCCAGCAGCGTATCTGGGGGGACCGGAAACACCGGGGAGCTGTTTTTT.

This clonotype was observed many times. This sequence joins TRBV14 and TRBJ1-5; D perhaps matches TRBD1 (5 bases). CDR3 length: 13 residues. Germline assignment: CDR1 SGHDN and CDR2 FVKESK. Trimming cost V 2 bases and J 4 bases, with 6 bases left between them. The CDR3 is CASSQQGNQPQHF. DNA for the CDR3: TGTGCCAGCAGCCAACAGGGTAATCAGCCCCAGCATTTT.

There are many counts of this clonotype. The CDR3 DNA reads TGTGCCAGCAGTTTATTTGGGCTAGCGGGAGCGAACACCGGGGAGCTGTTTTTT. Translated: CASSLFGLAGANTGELFF. The chain joins TRBV28 to TRBJ2-2; 10 bases agree with TRBD2. Germline loops: CDR1 MDHEN, CDR2 SYDVKM. With 1 base clipped from V and 0 bases from J, the junction kept 5 bases outside the gene matches. The CDR3 loop spans 18 amino acids.

The J gene is TRBJ2-2, the V gene TRBV27, with 11 bases fitting TRBD2. CDR1 is MNHEY and CDR2 is SMNVEV in the germline V gene (reference sequence). CDR3 size: 14 residues. V shed 7 bases, J shed 9 bases, and the junction held 7 bases outside the gene matches. CDR3 sequence: CASKDGLAGWELFF. The DNA for the CDR3 is TGTGCCAGCAAGGACGGACTAGCGGGCTGGGAGCTGTTTTTT.

This clonotype was counted a few times. The chain has TRBV5-1 and TRBJ2-6; D assignment may be TRBD1 or TRBD2 (5 bases each). Germline assignment: CDR1 SGHRS and CDR2 YFSETQ. This CDR3 contains 17 residues. V was trimmed by 4 bases and J by 4 bases, leaving 18 bases between them. The CDR3 sequence is CASSTGVGRYGANVLTF. DNA of the CDR3: TGCGCCAGCAGCACAGGAGTGGGACGTTACGGGGCCAACGTCCTGACTTTC.

This clonotype occurred many times. The chain combines TRBV20-1 with TRBJ2-2; 7 positions match TRBD1. The V gene end was trimmed by 0 bases and the J gene end by 0 bases; junction bases not matched to a gene: 7. Germline CDR1 DFQATT, CDR2 SNEGSKA (reference sequence). The CDR3 is 17 residues long. The CDR3 is CSARDPRGRTNTGELFF. CDR3 coding DNA: TGCAGTGCTAGAGATCCCAGGGGGAGAACGAACACCGGGGAGCTGTTTTTT.

This clonotype was picked up many times. The chain employs TRBV6-2 or TRBV6-3 and TRBJ2-2; 14 bases align to TRBD2. The CDR3 loop spans 17 amino acids. With 4 bases clipped from V and 7 bases from J, the junction kept 8 bases outside the gene matches. From germline, CDR1 is MNHEY and CDR2 SVGEGT. CDR3 loop: CASSWTSGRPFGGELFF. In nucleotides, the CDR3 is TGTGCCAGCAGTTGGACTAGCGGGAGGCCGTTCGGCGGGGAGCTGTTTTTT.

This chain links TRBV28 with TRBJ1-2; 9 nucleotides align to TRBD1. Looked up from germline, CDR1 is MDHEN and CDR2 is SYDVKM. The CDR3 extends over 14 amino acids. J gave up 4 bases and V 5 bases, and 5 bases lay outside the gene matches. The CDR3: CASSQTGGSYGYTF. In DNA, the CDR3 is TGTGCCAGCAGTCAGACAGGGGGAAGCTATGGCTACACCTTC.

V and J are TRBV30 and TRBJ2-7, with TRBD1 matching over 8 bases. This CDR3 has 18 amino acids. Germline lookup yields CDR1 GTSNPN and CDR2 SVGIG (reference sequence). Unmatched junction bases numbered 17, after V lost 2 bases and J lost 2 bases. The CDR3 DNA reads TGTGCCTGGAGTCGACGCACAGGGGGTCGGACTGGGGCCTACGAGCAGTACTTC. Its protein is CAWSRRTGGRTGAYEQYF.

This clonotype showed up many times. The rearrangement uses TRBV12-3 or TRBV12-4 and TRBJ2-3; 10 nucleotides match TRBD2. V was clipped by 1 base and J by 5 bases; unmatched bases: 6. The CDR3 sequence is 16 residues long. In DNA, the CDR3 is TGTGCCAGCAGTTTAGATCCTAGCGGGAGCGGAGATACGCAGTATTTT. Translation: CASSLDPSGSGDTQYF.

This clonotype was found many times. The rearrangement links TRBV6-4 to TRBJ2-1; 15 positions agree with TRBD2. CDR3 length: 17 residues. The ends lost 9 bases at V and 0 bases at J; junction bases unmatched: 6. Germline lookup yields CDR1 MRHNA and CDR2 SNTAGT. CDR3 amino acids: CARTGTSGRSSYNEQFF. Here the CDR3 DNA reads TGTGCCAGGACCGGGACTAGCGGGAGGAGCTCCTACAATGAGCAGTTCTTC.

The sample holds many counts of this clonotype. This sequence joins TRBV20-1 and TRBJ1-5, with TRBD1 matching over 7 bases. Germline assignment: CDR1 DFQATT and CDR2 SNEGSKA (reference sequence). V trimming: 4 bases; J trimming: 5 bases; junction bases outside the gene matches: 5. The CDR3 is 13 amino acids. This chain's CDR3 is CSAKRQGDQPQHF. The CDR3 nucleotides read TGCAGTGCTAAAAGACAGGGTGATCAGCCCCAGCATTTT.

This clonotype has ten or more counts. V and J are TRBV29-1 and TRBJ2-1, with 10 bases matching TRBD2. This CDR3 contains 13 residues. Germline values: CDR1 SQVTM, CDR2 ANQGSEA. The V gene end was trimmed by 5 bases and the J gene end by 6 bases; junction bases not matched to a gene: 4. The CDR3: CSVLAGVGNEQFF. The CDR3 DNA reads as TGCAGCGTTCTAGCGGGAGTGGGCAATGAGCAGTTCTTC.

This chain joins TRBV12-3 or TRBV12-4 and TRBJ2-3; 8 positions agree with TRBD2. The trim removed 6 bases at V and 6 bases at J, leaving 8 bases unmatched. There are 14 residues in the CDR3. The DNA of the CDR3 is TGTGCCAGCAGCCCGGGGGGGGCCTGGGATACGCAGTATTTT. It codes for CASSPGGAWDTQYF.

There are many counts of this clonotype. The chain has TRBV29-1 and TRBJ2-5; 10 bases align to TRBD2. CDR3 size: 13 residues. Germline V CDR1 and CDR2: SQVTM, ANQGSEA. Trimming cost V 6 bases and J 5 bases; bases outside gene matches: 6. The CDR3: CSVSSGSRETQYF. DNA of the CDR3: TGCAGCGTGTCTAGCGGGAGTAGGGAGACCCAGTACTTC.